The rows below give T cell receptor beta chains drawn from one sample of a study of cytomegalovirus exposure and HLA in healthy donors. Sequencing was performed with immunoSEQ multiplex PCR; in TCRdb, only in-frame clones are kept and a portion is missing. The sample includes more than 60,000 clones, approximately 97% of them seen just once. Sequenced sample: PBMCs. All receptors come from a young woman in good health and CMV-seropositive. CDR3s include the opening cysteine and the closing phenylalanine or tryptophan. A D gene is named only where the DNA matches it firmly. For some rows the clone size is stated as once, few or many, or as a class when expanded; others skip it.

CDR3 DNA	CDR3 protein	J gene	D gene	V gene	clone size
TGTGCCAGCAGCCAAGAAAGGACTAGCGGGAGCACAGATACGCAGTATTTT	CASSQERTSGSTDTQYF	TRBJ2-3	TRBD2	TRBV4-2	.
TGTGCCAGCAGCCCGGGACTAGCGGGAGGTCTCTACAATGAGCAGTTCTTC	CASSPGLAGGLYNEQFF	TRBJ2-1	TRBD2	TRBV7-9	.
TGTGCCAGCATCAACACGGGATCTAACTATGGCTACACCTTC	CASINTGSNYGYTF	TRBJ1-2	.	TRBV7-9	.
TGTGCCAGTAGTATACGCGGGCCGGGCAATCAGCCCCAGCATTTT	CASSIRGPGNQPQHF	TRBJ1-5	.	TRBV19	.
TGTGCCAGCAGCAAAGATTCGACCGTACCAAGGGCAGGGGCTTTCTTT	CASSKDSTVPRAGAFF	TRBJ1-1	.	TRBV21-1	.
TGTGCCAGCAGCCGTTCGGCAGGGTGGCACGAGCAGTACTTC	CASSRSAGWHEQYF	TRBJ2-7	.	TRBV27	.
TGTGCCAGTAGTTTCGGGGAGAACACTGAAGCTTTCTTT	CASSFGENTEAFF	TRBJ1-1	.	TRBV19	.
TGTGCCAGCAGCCCACTGACAGGGGGCGCGACTAATGAAAAACTGTTTTTT	CASSPLTGGATNEKLFF	TRBJ1-4	TRBD1	TRBV14	.
TGTGCCAGCAGCGCAACATACCAAGAGACCCAGTACTTC	CASSATYQETQYF	TRBJ2-5	.	TRBV6-1	.
TGTGCCACCCGGGGGGACCCCTTAAATGAGCAGTTCTTC	CATRGDPLNEQFF	TRBJ2-1	TRBD2	TRBV19	.
TGTGCCAGCAGCTTAGGGACAGGGAGGGACAATGAGCAGTTCTTC	CASSLGTGRDNEQFF	TRBJ2-1	.	TRBV11-2	once
TGTGCCTGGAGCCGCGGTGAGGCCGGCACAGATACGCAGTATTTT	CAWSRGEAGTDTQYF	TRBJ2-3	.	TRBV30	.
TGTGCCAGCAGCCAAGATCCTAGCGGGAGGGTTAATATAGATACGCAGTATTTT	CASSQDPSGRVNIDTQYF	TRBJ2-3	TRBD2	TRBV4-2	.
TGTGCCAGCAGCCACGAGAGCCAAAAACTTGGCACAGATACGCAGTATTTT	CASSHESQKLGTDTQYF	TRBJ2-3	.	TRBV28	.
TGTGCCAGCAGCTTATGGCCACGGACTAGCGGGGACTACAATGAGCAGTTCTTC	CASSLWPRTSGDYNEQFF	TRBJ2-1	TRBD2	TRBV13	.
TGTGCCAGCAGCGGGTGGCTAACTGAAGCTTTCTTT	CASSGWLTEAFF	TRBJ1-1	.	TRBV6-6	.
TGTGCCACCACTAGCGGGCCTACCTACGAGCAGTACTTC	CATTSGPTYEQYF	TRBJ2-7	TRBD2	TRBV2	.
TGTGCCAGCAGCTTAAGATCCTCGGGGGATACGCAGTATTTT	CASSLRSSGDTQYF	TRBJ2-3	.	TRBV5-4	.
TGCAGTGCTACTCCAGACAATGAGCAGTTCTTC	CSATPDNEQFF	TRBJ2-1	.	TRBV20-1	once
TGTGCCAGCAGTTCCATGAACAGGGGACCTGAAGCTTTCTTT	CASSSMNRGPEAFF	TRBJ1-1	TRBD1	TRBV28	.
TGTGCCAGTAGTATAGTGGGAGATCAGCCCCAGCATTTT	CASSIVGDQPQHF	TRBJ1-5	.	TRBV19	.
TGTGCCAGCAGTTTTGAGGGCTTTAGCTCCTACGAGCAGTACTTC	CASSFEGFSSYEQYF	TRBJ2-7	.	TRBV28	.
TGTGCCAGCAACGTGAGGAGTCAGCCCCAGCATTTT	CASNVRSQPQHF	TRBJ1-5	.	TRBV27	.
TGTGCCAGCAGCTTGGAGAGTTTAAGCTACAATGAGCAGTTCTTC	CASSLESLSYNEQFF	TRBJ2-1	.	TRBV5-8	.
TGTGCCAGCAGGCGAACGGGACAGGTAAACACTGAAGCTTTCTTT	CASRRTGQVNTEAFF	TRBJ1-1	TRBD1	TRBV14	.
TGTGCCAGCAGCCAAGATGGAGCAGGGTACGCTGGCTACACCTTC	CASSQDGAGYAGYTF	TRBJ1-2	.	TRBV14	.
TGTGCCAGCAGTTTTAGGAGCGGGAGGAGAGAGACCCAGTACTTC	CASSFRSGRRETQYF	TRBJ2-5	TRBD2	TRBV28	.
TGTGCCAGCAACCCAGGGGGACCCGGGGAGCTGTTTTTT	CASNPGGPGELFF	TRBJ2-2	TRBD1	TRBV4-2	.
TGTGCCAGTAGTATGCCCTGGCCGGAGAGCAATCAGCCCCAGCATTTT	CASSMPWPESNQPQHF	TRBJ1-5	.	TRBV19	.
TGCGCCAGCAGCGACCAGACAGGGTACGAGCAGTACTTC	CASSDQTGYEQYF	TRBJ2-7	TRBD1	TRBV4-1	.
TGCGCCAGCAGCCAGCGCCAGACTAGCGGGACCTACAATGAGCAGTTCTTC	CASSQRQTSGTYNEQFF	TRBJ2-1	TRBD2	TRBV4-1	.
TGTGCCAGCAGTTCCGCAGTCAACACCGGGGAGCTGTTTTTT	CASSSAVNTGELFF	TRBJ2-2	.	TRBV5-4	.
TGTGCCTGGAGTGTAATGGGTAAAGGGGAAAATACTGAAGCTTTCTTT	CAWSVMGKGENTEAFF	TRBJ1-1	.	TRBV30	.
TGTGCCAGCAGCTTAAGGGACAGCGTTTCCACAGATACGCAGTATTTT	CASSLRDSVSTDTQYF	TRBJ2-3	TRBD1	TRBV11-1	.
TGTGCCAGCAGTTACTCGACAGGGGGCAATGGCTACACCTTC	CASSYSTGGNGYTF	TRBJ1-2	TRBD1	TRBV6-5	.
TGTGCCTGGAACCCTAGCGGGGTTCAAGAGACCCAGTACTTC	CAWNPSGVQETQYF	TRBJ2-5	TRBD2	TRBV30	.
TGTGCCAGCAGCGAACAGGTGAATAGCAATCAGCCCCAGCATTTT	CASSEQVNSNQPQHF	TRBJ1-5	.	TRBV6-1	.
TGTGCCACAGCCCGGAGAACTGCAACTAATGAAAAACTGTTTTTT	CATARRTATNEKLFF	TRBJ1-4	.	TRBV7-9	once
TGTGCCAGTAGTAGCGGGAACACCGGGGAGCTGTTTTTT	CASSSGNTGELFF	TRBJ2-2	.	TRBV19	.
TGTGCCAGCAGTGACACGACAGGCTCCTACAATGAGCAGTTCTTC	CASSDTTGSYNEQFF	TRBJ2-1	.	TRBV6-4	.
TGTGCCAGCAAGACAGGGTTGGATGAAAAACTGTTTTTT	CASKTGLDEKLFF	TRBJ1-4	TRBD1	TRBV28	.
TGTGCCTGGAGTGGGAAGACAGGGGCCTCTGCCATGAACACTGAAGCTTTCTTT	CAWSGKTGASAMNTEAFF	TRBJ1-1	TRBD1	TRBV30	.
TGTGCCAGCAGCTTAGTAGGACAATCTAATGAAAAACTGTTTTTT	CASSLVGQSNEKLFF	TRBJ1-4	.	TRBV7-2	.